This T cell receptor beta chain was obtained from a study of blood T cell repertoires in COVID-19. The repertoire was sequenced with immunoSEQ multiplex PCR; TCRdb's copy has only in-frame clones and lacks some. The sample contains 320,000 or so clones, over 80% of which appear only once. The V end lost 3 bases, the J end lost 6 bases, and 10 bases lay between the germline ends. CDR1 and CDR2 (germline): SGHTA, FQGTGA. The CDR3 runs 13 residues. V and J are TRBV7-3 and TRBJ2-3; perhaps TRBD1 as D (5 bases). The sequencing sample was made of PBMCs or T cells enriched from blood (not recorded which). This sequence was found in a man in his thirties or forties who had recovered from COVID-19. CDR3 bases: TGTGCCAGCAGCTTGGGGCCACCGGATACGCAGTATTTT. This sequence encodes CASSLGPPDTQYF. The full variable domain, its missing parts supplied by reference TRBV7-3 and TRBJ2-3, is GAGVSQTPSNKVTEKGKYVELRCDPISGHTALYWYRQSLGQGPEFLIYFQGTGAADDSGLPNDRFFAVRPEGSVSTLKIQRTERGDSAVYLCASSLGPPDTQYFGPGTRLTVL.